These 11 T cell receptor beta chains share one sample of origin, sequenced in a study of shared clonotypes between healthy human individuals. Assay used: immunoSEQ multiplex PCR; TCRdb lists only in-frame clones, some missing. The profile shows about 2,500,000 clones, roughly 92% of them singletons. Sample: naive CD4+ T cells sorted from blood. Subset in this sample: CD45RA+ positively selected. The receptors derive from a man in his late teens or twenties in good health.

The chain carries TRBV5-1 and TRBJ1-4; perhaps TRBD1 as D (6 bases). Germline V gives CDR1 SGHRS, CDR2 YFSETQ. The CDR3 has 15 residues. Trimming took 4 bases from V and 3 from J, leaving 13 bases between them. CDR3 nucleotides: TGCGCCAGCAGCCCGAGCAGGGGACCTAATGAAAAACTGTTTTTT. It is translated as CASSPSRGPNEKLFF.

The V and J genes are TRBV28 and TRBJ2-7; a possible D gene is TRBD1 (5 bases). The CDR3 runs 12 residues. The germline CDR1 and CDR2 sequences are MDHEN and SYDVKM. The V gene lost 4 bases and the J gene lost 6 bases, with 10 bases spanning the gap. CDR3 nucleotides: TGTGCCAGCAGTTCAGGGCCGCCCGAGCAGTACTTC. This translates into CASSSGPPEQYF.

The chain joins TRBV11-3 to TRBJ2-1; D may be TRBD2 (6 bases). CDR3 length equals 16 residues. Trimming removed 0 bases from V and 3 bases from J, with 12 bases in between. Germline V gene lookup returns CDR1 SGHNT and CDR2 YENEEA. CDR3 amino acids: CASSLEGLANYNEQFF. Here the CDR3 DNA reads TGTGCCAGCAGCTTAGAAGGGCTAGCGAACTACAATGAGCAGTTCTTC.

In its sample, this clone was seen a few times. CDR3 coding DNA: TGTGCCAGCAGGGAAAAGGGTCGGAGCAATCAGCCCCAGCATTTT. This gives the protein CASREKGRSNQPQHF. The V gene is TRBV6-1, the J gene TRBJ1-5; D is undetermined. This CDR3 has 15 amino acids. The V end was cut by 6 bases, the J end by 1 base, with 13 bases between. The V gene's germline CDR1 is MNHNS and CDR2 SASEGT.

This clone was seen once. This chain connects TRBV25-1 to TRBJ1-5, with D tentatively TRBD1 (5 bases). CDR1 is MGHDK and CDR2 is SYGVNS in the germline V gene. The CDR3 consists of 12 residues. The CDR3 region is CASGQGNQPQHF. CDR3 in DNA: TGTGCGAGTGGGCAGGGAAATCAGCCCCAGCATTTT.

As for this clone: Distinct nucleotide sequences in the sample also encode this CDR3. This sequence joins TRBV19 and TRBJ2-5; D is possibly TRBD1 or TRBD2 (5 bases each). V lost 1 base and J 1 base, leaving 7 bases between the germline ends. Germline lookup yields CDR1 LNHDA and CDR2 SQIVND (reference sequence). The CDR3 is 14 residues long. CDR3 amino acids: CASSIGGPQETQYF. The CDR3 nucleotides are TGTGCCAGTAGTATAGGGGGACCCCAAGAGACCCAGTACTTC.

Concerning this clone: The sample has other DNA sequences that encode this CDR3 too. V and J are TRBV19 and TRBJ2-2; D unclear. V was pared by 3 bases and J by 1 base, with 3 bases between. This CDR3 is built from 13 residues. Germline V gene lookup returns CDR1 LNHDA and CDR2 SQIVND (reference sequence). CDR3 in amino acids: CASSILNTGELFF. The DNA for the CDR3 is TGTGCCAGTAGTATCCTGAACACCGGGGAGCTGTTTTTT.

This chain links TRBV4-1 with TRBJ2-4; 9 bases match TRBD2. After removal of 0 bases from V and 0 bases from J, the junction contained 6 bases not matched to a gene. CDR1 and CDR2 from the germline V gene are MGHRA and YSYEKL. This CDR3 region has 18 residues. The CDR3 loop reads CASSQEIAGELAKNIQYF. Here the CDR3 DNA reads TGCGCCAGCAGCCAAGAGATAGCGGGAGAGCTAGCCAAAAACATTCAGTACTTC.

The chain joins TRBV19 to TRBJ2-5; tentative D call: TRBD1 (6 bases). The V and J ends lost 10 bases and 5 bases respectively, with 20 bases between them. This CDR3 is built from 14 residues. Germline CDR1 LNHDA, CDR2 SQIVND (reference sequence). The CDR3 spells CATRQEAGGETQYF. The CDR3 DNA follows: TGTGCCACCAGACAGGAGGCGGGTGGGGAGACCCAGTACTTC.

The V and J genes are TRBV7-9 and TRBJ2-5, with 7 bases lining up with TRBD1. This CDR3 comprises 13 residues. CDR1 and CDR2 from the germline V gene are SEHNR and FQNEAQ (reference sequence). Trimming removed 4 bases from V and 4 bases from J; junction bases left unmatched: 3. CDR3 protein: CASSWQGVETQYF. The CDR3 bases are TGTGCCAGCAGCTGGCAGGGGGTAGAGACCCAGTACTTC.

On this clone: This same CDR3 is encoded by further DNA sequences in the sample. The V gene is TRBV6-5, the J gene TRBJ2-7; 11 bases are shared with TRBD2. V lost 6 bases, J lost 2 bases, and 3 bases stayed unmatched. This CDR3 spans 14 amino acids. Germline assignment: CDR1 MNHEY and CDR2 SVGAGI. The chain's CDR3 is CASSRGLAAYEQYF. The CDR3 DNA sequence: TGTGCCAGCAGCCGGGGACTAGCGGCCTACGAGCAGTACTTC.